One sample yielded the 19 T cell receptor beta chains listed below, sequenced in a study of OX40 agonist ivuxolimab in advanced cancers. TCRdb's table, derived via immunoSEQ multiplex PCR, lists solely in-frame clones and lacks some. This table has tens of thousands of clones, around 90% appearing once. Sequencing used CD4+ or CD8+ T cells sorted from blood, obtained in a trial of the OX40 agonist ivuxolimab. Receptor source: an adult with an advanced solid tumor such as melanoma, head and neck, liver or kidney cancer.

CDR3 bases: TGTGCCAGCAGTCTCTCCCCTAGGACAGGGAGGAACGAGCAGTACTTC. It encodes CASSLSPRTGRNEQYF. The rearrangement joins TRBV27 to TRBJ2-7, with 8 bases that match TRBD1. The J segment lost 5 bases and the V segment lost 5 bases, leaving 14 bases of the junction unmatched. The V gene's germline CDR1 is MNHEY and CDR2 SMNVEV (reference sequence). This CDR3 region has 16 residues.

This chain joins TRBV5-8 and TRBJ1-4; 7 nucleotides agree with TRBD1. Germline V lookup: CDR1 SGHTS, CDR2 YDEGEE. J lost 7 bases, V lost 4 bases, and 7 bases had no gene match. The CDR3 has 14 amino acids. This CDR3 reads CASSNRGSGEKLFF. CDR3 coding DNA: TGTGCCAGCAGCAACAGGGGTTCAGGTGAAAAACTGTTTTTT.

V is TRBV18 and J is TRBJ1-1, with no clear D. V was shortened by 3 bases and J by 6 bases, with 8 bases between the two germline ends. The V gene's germline CDR1 is KGHSH and CDR2 LQKENI. This CDR3 has 12 amino acids. The CDR3 spells CASSPSAAEAFF. DNA for the CDR3: TGTGCCAGCTCACCCTCCGCAGCTGAAGCTTTCTTT. Full variable domain (outside the CDR3, taken from reference TRBV18 and TRBJ1-1): NAGVMQNPRHLVRRRGQEARLRCSPMKGHSHVYWYRQLPEEGLKFMVYLQKENIIDESGMPKERFSAEFPKEGPSILRIQQVVRGDSAAYFCASSPSAAEAFFGQGTRLTVV.

The chain uses TRBV19 and TRBJ1-2; 7 bases match TRBD1. Trimming removed 6 bases from V and 6 bases from J; junction bases left unmatched: 7. Germline-derived CDR1 and CDR2 are LNHDA and SQIVND (reference sequence). This CDR3 has 13 residues. CDR3 in amino acids: CASSQQGLNGYTF. The DNA of the CDR3 is TGTGCCAGTAGCCAACAGGGGCTGAATGGCTACACCTTC.

The CDR3 nucleotides are TGTGCCAGCAGCCTCAGCGGGGCCACCTACGAGCAGTACGTC. It yields the protein CASSLSGATYEQYV. This chain links TRBV7-2 with TRBJ2-7; the match to TRBD2 covers 7 bases. Germline V gives CDR1 SGHTA, CDR2 FQGNSA. Unmatched junction bases numbered 6, after V lost 5 bases and J lost 2 bases. The CDR3 has 14 residues.

V gene TRBV28 combines with J gene TRBJ1-5, with D possibly TRBD1 on 6 matching bases. Germline V gene lookup returns CDR1 MDHEN and CDR2 SYDVKM. The CDR3 extends over 16 amino acids. V lost 1 base to trimming and J lost 4 bases, with 14 bases between them. CDR3 region: CASSLSGQGGNQPQHF. CDR3 in DNA: TGTGCCAGCAGTTTATCGGGACAAGGAGGGAATCAGCCCCAGCATTTT.

This CDR3 is CASREPGQAGYTF. In nucleotides, the CDR3 is TGTGCCAGCAGAGAACCGGGACAGGCTGGCTACACCTTC. The V call is TRBV27, the J call TRBJ1-2; 8 positions match TRBD1. After removal of 6 bases from V and 7 bases from J, the junction contained 7 bases not matched to a gene. This CDR3 region has 13 residues. Germline CDR1 is MNHEY and CDR2 is SMNVEV (reference sequence).

The chain links TRBV11-2 to TRBJ2-1; 12 bases are shared with TRBD2. Trimming removed 1 base from V and 9 bases from J; junction bases left unmatched: 10. This CDR3 region has 17 residues. CDR1 and CDR2 (germline): SGHAT, FQNNGV. The CDR3 DNA reads as TGTGCCAGCAGCTTAGGTTCAGTGCCTAGCGGGGGGGGTGAGCAGTTCTTC. Amino acid sequence: CASSLGSVPSGGGEQFF.

The chain combines TRBV5-6 with TRBJ2-7; D ambiguous. In germline, CDR1 is SGHDT, CDR2 YYEEEE. The CDR3 is made up of 12 amino acids. The germline V and J ends were trimmed by 4 bases and 3 bases, with 8 bases remaining between them. The CDR3 DNA follows: TGTGCCAGCAGCAAGGACGGCTACGAGCAGTACGTC. It is translated as CASSKDGYEQYV.

This clone was seen a single time. The V gene is TRBV18, the J gene TRBJ2-5; D is ambiguous. The CDR3 spans 13 residues. V gave up 1 base and J gave up 2 bases, with 5 bases separating them. Looked up from germline, CDR1 is KGHSH and CDR2 is LQKENI. The CDR3 DNA reads as TGTGCCAGCTCACCACAGCAGCAAGAGACCCAGTACTTC. Translating gives CASSPQQQETQYF.

This chain connects TRBV7-8 to TRBJ1-1, with D tentatively TRBD1 (5 bases). Trimming left V 2 bases short and J 2 bases short, with 12 bases between. The germline CDR1 and CDR2 sequences are SGHVS and FQNEAQ. The CDR3 length is 15 residues. Here the CDR3 DNA reads TGTGCCAGCAGCTTACAGACGGGGGTTAACACTGAAGCTTTCTTT. Amino acid sequence: CASSLQTGVNTEAFF.

The chain recombines TRBV28 with TRBJ1-1; D is possibly TRBD1 (5 bases). Germline lookup yields CDR1 MDHEN and CDR2 SYDVKM. The length of the CDR3 is 13 residues. Trimming pared 5 bases from V and 4 bases from J, leaving 11 bases between. CDR3 coding DNA: TGTGCCAGCAGTATTGGGGCGCCCACTGAAGCTTTCTTT. Translating gives CASSIGAPTEAFF.

This chain links TRBV15 with TRBJ1-5; 7 bases map to TRBD1. The ends lost 5 bases at V and 2 bases at J; junction bases unmatched: 6. Germline lookup yields CDR1 LNHNV and CDR2 YYDKDF (reference sequence). This CDR3 has 15 residues. CDR3 nucleotides: TGTGCCACCAGCGCACAGGGGCTGGGCAATCAGCCCCAGCATTTT. Protein product: CATSAQGLGNQPQHF.

The chain combines TRBV7-2 with TRBJ2-1, with D maybe TRBD2 (5 bases). Germline CDR1 and CDR2: SGHTA and FQGNSA. This CDR3 has 16 amino acids. V lost 3 bases and J 0 bases, leaving 12 bases between the germline ends. For the CDR3, the DNA is TGTGCCAGCAGCTTCGACTCTCTAGCCTCCTACAATGAGCAGTTCTTC. Protein product: CASSFDSLASYNEQFF.

The CDR3 here is CASRTSGTYNEQFF. CDR3 bases: TGTGCCAGCAGGACGAGCGGGACCTACAATGAGCAGTTCTTC. V gene TRBV6-1 combines with J gene TRBJ2-1; 7 bases map to TRBD2. The length of the CDR3 is 14 residues. The V segment lost 6 bases and the J segment 2 bases; nucleotides outside the gene matches: 4. Germline CDR1 and CDR2: MNHNS and SASEGT.

For this clone: Other DNA sequences within the sample encode an identical CDR3. The rearrangement uses TRBV18 and TRBJ2-3; D not certain. The germline V gene encodes CDR1 KGHSH and CDR2 LQKENI. Deletions cut 3 bases from V and 1 base from J, with 5 bases between. The length of the CDR3 is 13 residues. The CDR3 sequence is CASSPTGTDTQYF. The CDR3 nucleotides read TGTGCCAGCTCACCCACTGGCACAGATACGCAGTATTTT. The full variable domain, completed using reference TRBV18 and TRBJ2-3, is NAGVMQNPRHLVRRRGQEARLRCSPMKGHSHVYWYRQLPEEGLKFMVYLQKENIIDESGMPKERFSAEFPKEGPSILRIQQVVRGDSAAYFCASSPTGTDTQYFGPGTRLTVL.

This chain connects TRBV10-2 to TRBJ2-7; D is perhaps TRBD1 (7 bases). Trimming cost V 7 bases and J 2 bases, with 15 bases left between them. This CDR3 is 14 amino acids long. CDR1 and CDR2 (germline): WSHSY, SAAADI. CDR3 in amino acids: CASTGGDSTYEQYF. The CDR3 nucleotides read TGCGCCAGCACCGGAGGGGACAGTACCTACGAGCAGTACTTC.

The chain has TRBV4-2 and TRBJ1-4; D possibly corresponds to TRBD1 (5 bases). The CDR3 is made up of 14 amino acids. Trimming removed 2 bases at V and 13 bases at J, with 17 bases between. Germline-derived CDR1 and CDR2 are LGHNA and YNFKEQ. The DNA of the CDR3 is TGTGCCAGCAGCCAATTCGGACAAACCGGGGGACTGTTTTTT. Protein sequence: CASSQFGQTGGLFF.

This chain connects TRBV7-9 to TRBJ2-5, with 9 bases that match TRBD1. The CDR3 consists of 12 residues. V lost 8 bases, J lost 5 bases, and 3 bases stayed unmatched. Germline V gives CDR1 SEHNR, CDR2 FQNEAQ (reference sequence). The CDR3 protein is CASRDRDETQYF. CDR3 nucleotide sequence: TGTGCCAGCCGGGACAGGGACGAGACCCAGTACTTC.